This TCR beta chain was obtained from a study of cytomegalovirus exposure and HLA in healthy donors. Researchers ran the PCR with 60 Vbeta and 13 Jbeta primers. Repertoires were generated with immunoSEQ multiplex PCR, while TCRdb's copy carries only in-frame clones and drops some. The sample holds about 100,000 clones, around 81% seen once. J gave up 3 bases and V 4 bases, and 6 bases lay outside the gene matches. Looked up from germline, CDR1 is SGHRS and CDR2 is YFSETQ. This CDR3 is built from 15 residues. Whole-study findings and limits: A missense DCLRE1C variant was associated with V- and J-gene trimming of TCR beta chains in a later analysis, and an independent cohort replicated the association. The productive fraction for most TCR beta V segments was about 90% or about 30% in an earlier analysis. Fewer N-insertions (relative to the roughly 630-donor mean) were reportedly seen in an Asian-associated ancestry cluster in a later analysis. There were a few CMV-associated chains whose specificity for CMV antigens was confirmed in vitro.

Comments on this clone: Antigen: not known.

This rearrangement joins TRBV5-1 to TRBJ2-3; 9 nucleotides align to TRBD1. The TCR sequence derives from a woman in her 70s in good health and CMV-seropositive. Sequenced input: PBMCs. The CDR3 sequence is CASSRTGEATDTQYF. CDR3 nucleotide sequence: TGCGCCAGCAGCCGGACAGGGGAAGCAACAGATACGCAGTATTTT.